This TCR beta chain derives from a study of cytomegalovirus exposure and HLA in healthy donors. Study overall: Early released data had around 89 million unique TCRs, all coming from HLA-typed donors.

The PCR had 60 Vbeta and 13 Jbeta primers. Produced via immunoSEQ multiplex PCR; TCRdb's table is partial and in-frame only. The data show 150,000 to 190,000 clones, around 72% seen once. Material: PBMCs. This TCR derives from a man in his late teens or twenties in good health and CMV-seronegative.

CDR3 nucleotides: TGCGCCAGCAGTGAGTCGCTTGGGCAGGCCCAGTACTTC. The encoded protein is CASSESLGQAQYF. This chain uses TRBV10-1 with TRBJ2-7; D remains ambiguous. With 0 bases removed from V and 10 bases from J, the gap between germline ends came to 13 bases. CDR3 length: 13 amino acids. Germline V CDR1 and CDR2: WNHNN, SYGVQD (reference sequence).